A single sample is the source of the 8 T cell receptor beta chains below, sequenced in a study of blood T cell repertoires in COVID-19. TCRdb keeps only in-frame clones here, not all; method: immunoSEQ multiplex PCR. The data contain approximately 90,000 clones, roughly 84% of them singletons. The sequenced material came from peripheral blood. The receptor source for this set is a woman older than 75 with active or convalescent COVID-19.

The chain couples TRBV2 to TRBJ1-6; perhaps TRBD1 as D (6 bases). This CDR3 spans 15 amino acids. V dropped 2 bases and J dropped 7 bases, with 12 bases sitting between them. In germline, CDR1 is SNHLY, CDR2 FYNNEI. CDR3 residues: CASSERAGENSPLHF. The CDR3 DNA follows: TGTGCCAGCAGTGAAAGGGCAGGGGAGAATTCACCCCTCCACTTT.

CDR3 in amino acids: CASSLLSGTSGRNEQFF. The CDR3 DNA sequence: TGTGCCAGCAGCTTACTCTCCGGGACTAGCGGGAGAAATGAGCAGTTCTTC. The gene calls are TRBV9 and TRBJ2-1; TRBD2 matches at 14 bases. The CDR3 loop spans 17 amino acids. With 4 bases clipped from V and 7 bases from J, the junction kept 10 bases outside the gene matches. The germline gives CDR1 SGDLS, CDR2 YYNGEE.

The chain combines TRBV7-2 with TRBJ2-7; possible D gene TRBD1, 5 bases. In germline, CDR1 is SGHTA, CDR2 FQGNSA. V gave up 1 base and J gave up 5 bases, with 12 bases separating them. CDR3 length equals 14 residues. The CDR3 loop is CASSLVSRADEQYF. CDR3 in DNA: TGTGCCAGCAGCTTAGTCAGCAGGGCTGACGAGCAGTACTTC.

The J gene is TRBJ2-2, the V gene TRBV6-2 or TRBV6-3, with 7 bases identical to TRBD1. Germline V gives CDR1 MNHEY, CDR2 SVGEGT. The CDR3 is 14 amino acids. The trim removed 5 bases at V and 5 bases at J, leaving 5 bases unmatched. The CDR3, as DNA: TGTGCCAGCAGTACAAACAGGGGAACCGGGGAGCTGTTTTTT. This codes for CASSTNRGTGELFF.

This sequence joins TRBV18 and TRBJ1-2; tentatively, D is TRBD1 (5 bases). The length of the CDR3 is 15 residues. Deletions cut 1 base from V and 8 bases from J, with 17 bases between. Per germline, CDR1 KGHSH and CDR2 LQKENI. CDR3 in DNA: TGTGCCAGCTCACCACAAGGGGCCGCCCTCGTAGGCTACACCTTC. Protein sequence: CASSPQGAALVGYTF.

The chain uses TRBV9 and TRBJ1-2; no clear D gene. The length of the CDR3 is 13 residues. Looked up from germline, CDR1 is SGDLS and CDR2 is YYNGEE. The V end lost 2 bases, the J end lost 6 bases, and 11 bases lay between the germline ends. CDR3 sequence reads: CASSVQPGDGYTF. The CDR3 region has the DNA TGTGCCAGCAGCGTCCAGCCGGGAGATGGCTACACCTTC.

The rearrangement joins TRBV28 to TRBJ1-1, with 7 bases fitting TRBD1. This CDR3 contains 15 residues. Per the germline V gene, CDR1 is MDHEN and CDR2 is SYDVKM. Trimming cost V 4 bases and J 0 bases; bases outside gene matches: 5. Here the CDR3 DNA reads TGTGCCAGCAGTTATCCGACAGGGATGAACACTGAAGCTTTCTTT. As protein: CASSYPTGMNTEAFF.

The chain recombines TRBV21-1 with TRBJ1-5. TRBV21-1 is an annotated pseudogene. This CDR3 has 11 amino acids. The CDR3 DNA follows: TGTGCCAGCAGCAACGATCAGCCCCAGCATTTT. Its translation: CASSNDQPQHF.